The 6 T cell receptor beta chains listed next were all sequenced from one sample in a study of blood T cell repertoires in COVID-19. This table comes from immunoSEQ multiplex PCR, and its TCRdb copy is limited to in-frame clones, with some not included. The profile shows about 300,000 clones, approximately 90% of them singletons. The sample was peripheral blood. The source is a woman between 50 and 59 years old with COVID-19, enrolled during active disease.

The chain links TRBV11-2 to TRBJ1-5; 11 bases match TRBD1. V shed 5 bases, J shed 9 bases, and the junction held 9 bases outside the gene matches. Germline V gene lookup returns CDR1 SGHAT and CDR2 FQNNGV. The CDR3 is 15 residues long. In DNA form, the CDR3 reads TGTGCCAGCAGCCCGGGGACAGGGGGTTTTGCGCCCCAGCATTTT. Encoded protein: CASSPGTGGFAPQHF. The whole variable domain, remainder taken from reference TRBV11-2 and TRBJ1-5, is EAGVAQSPRYKIIEKRQSVAFWCNPISGHATLYWYQQILGQGPKLLIQFQNNGVVDDSQLPKDRFSAERLKGVDSTLKIQPAKLEDSAVYLCASSPGTGGFAPQHFGDGTRLSIL.

The chain employs TRBV11-3 and TRBJ1-2; no firm D call. Germline CDR1 reads SGHNT; CDR2 reads YENEEA. This CDR3 is built from 15 residues. Trimming took off 4 bases at V and 2 bases at J, with 14 bases between the two ends. The CDR3 DNA reads TGTGCCAGCAGCTACGACTTCGGGAGAAACTATGGCTACACCTTC. It yields the protein CASSYDFGRNYGYTF.

The chain links TRBV5-4 to TRBJ2-1; TRBD2 matches at 13 bases. The CDR3 consists of 15 residues. Germline values: CDR1 SGHNT, CDR2 YYREEE (reference sequence). The trim removed 1 base at V and 6 bases at J, leaving 1 base unmatched. CDR3 coding DNA: TGTGCCAGCAGCTTGCGGACTAGCGGGAGCAATGAGCAGTTCTTC. Amino acids: CASSLRTSGSNEQFF.

The chain is built from TRBV12-3 or TRBV12-4 and TRBJ2-7; the D gene is possibly TRBD2 (7 bases). CDR3 length: 12 amino acids. V lost 8 bases and J 3 bases, leaving 11 bases between the germline ends. The CDR3 region has the DNA TGTGCCAGCGGAGGGGGGGACTACGAGCAGTACTTC. As protein: CASGGGDYEQYF.

The gene calls are TRBV30 and TRBJ1-2; no clear D. Trimming took off 2 bases at V and 4 bases at J, with 11 bases between the two ends. The CDR3 has 13 residues. The germline CDR1 and CDR2 sequences are GTSNPN and SVGIG (reference sequence). The DNA of the CDR3 is TGTGCCTGGAGTCTGATTCGGGGCTATGGCTACACCTTC. It codes for CAWSLIRGYGYTF.

The V and J genes are TRBV24-1 and TRBJ2-7; weak D call: TRBD2 (5 bases). Germline-derived CDR1 and CDR2 are KGHDR and SFDVKD. Deletions cut 5 bases from V and 7 bases from J, with 8 bases between. There are 11 residues in the CDR3. The CDR3: CATSGGFEQYF. CDR3 DNA sequence: TGTGCCACCAGTGGAGGGTTTGAGCAGTACTTC.